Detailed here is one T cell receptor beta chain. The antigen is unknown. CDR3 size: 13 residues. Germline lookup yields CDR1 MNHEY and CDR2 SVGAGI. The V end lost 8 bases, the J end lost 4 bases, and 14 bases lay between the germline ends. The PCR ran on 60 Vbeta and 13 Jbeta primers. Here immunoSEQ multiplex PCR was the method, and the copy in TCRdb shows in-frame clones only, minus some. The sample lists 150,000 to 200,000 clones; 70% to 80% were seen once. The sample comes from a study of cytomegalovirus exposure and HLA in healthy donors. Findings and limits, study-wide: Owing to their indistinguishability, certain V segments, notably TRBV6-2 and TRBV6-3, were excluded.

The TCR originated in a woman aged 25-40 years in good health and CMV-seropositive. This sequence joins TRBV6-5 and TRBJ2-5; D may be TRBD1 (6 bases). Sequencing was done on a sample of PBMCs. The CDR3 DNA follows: TGTGCCAGCCGGCAGATGGACAGAGAGACCCAGTACTTC. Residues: CASRQMDRETQYF.